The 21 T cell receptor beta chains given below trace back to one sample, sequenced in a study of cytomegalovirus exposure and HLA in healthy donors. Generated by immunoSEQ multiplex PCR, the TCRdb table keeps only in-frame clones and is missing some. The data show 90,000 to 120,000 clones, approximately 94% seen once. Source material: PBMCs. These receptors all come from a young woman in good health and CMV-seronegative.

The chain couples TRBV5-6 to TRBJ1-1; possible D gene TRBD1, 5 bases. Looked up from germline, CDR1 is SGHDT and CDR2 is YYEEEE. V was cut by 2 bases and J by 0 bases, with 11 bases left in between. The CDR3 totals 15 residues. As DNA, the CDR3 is TGTGCCAGCAGCTTCGGCAGGGCCATGAACACTGAAGCTTTCTTT. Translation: CASSFGRAMNTEAFF.

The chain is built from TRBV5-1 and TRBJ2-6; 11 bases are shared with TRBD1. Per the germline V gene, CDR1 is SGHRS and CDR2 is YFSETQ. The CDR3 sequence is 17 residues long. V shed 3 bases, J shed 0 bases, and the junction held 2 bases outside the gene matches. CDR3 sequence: CASSWDRGASGANVLTF. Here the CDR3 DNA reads TGCGCCAGCAGCTGGGACAGGGGGGCCTCTGGGGCCAACGTCCTGACTTTC.

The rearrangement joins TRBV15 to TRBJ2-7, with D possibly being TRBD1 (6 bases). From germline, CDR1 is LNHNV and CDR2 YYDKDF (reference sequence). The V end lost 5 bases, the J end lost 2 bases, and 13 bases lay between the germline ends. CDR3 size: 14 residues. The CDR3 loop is CATSETTGAYEQYF. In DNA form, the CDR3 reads TGTGCCACCAGCGAAACGACAGGAGCCTACGAGCAGTACTTC.

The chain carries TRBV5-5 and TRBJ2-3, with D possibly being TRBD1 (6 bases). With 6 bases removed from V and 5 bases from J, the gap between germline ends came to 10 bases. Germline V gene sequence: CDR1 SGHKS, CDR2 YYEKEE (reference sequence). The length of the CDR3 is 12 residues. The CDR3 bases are TGTGCCAGCAATCGAGGGGGAGATACGCAGTATTTT. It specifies CASNRGGDTQYF. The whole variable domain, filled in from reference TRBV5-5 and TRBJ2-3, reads DAGVTQSPTHLIKTRGQQVTLRCSPISGHKSVSWYQQVLGQGPQFIFQYYEKEERGRGNFPDRFSARQFPNYSSELNVNALLLGDSALYLCASNRGGDTQYFGPGTRLTVL.

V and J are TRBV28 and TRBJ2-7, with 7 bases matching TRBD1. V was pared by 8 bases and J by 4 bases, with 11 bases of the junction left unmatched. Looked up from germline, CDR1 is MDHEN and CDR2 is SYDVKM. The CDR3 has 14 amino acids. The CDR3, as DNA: TGTGCCAGCTTCCCCGGGACAGCCCAATACGAGCAGTACTTC. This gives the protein CASFPGTAQYEQYF.

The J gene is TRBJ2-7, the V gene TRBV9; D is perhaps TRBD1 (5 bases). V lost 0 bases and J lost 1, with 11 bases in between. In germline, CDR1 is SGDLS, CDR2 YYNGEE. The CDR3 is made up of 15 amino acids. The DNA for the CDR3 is TGTGCCAGCAGCGTAGGGGGCGCGGTGTCCTACGAGCAGTACTTC. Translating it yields CASSVGGAVSYEQYF.

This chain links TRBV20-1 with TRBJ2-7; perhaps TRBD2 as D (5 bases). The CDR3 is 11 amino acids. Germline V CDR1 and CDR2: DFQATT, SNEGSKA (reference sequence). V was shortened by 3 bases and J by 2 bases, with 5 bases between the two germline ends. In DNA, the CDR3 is TGCAGTGCTAGGGAGGCCTACGAGCAGTACTTC. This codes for CSAREAYEQYF.

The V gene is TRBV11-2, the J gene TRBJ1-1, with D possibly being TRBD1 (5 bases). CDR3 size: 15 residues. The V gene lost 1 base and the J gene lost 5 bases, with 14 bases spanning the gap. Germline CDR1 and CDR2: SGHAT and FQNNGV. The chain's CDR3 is CASSLVGRAGTEAFF. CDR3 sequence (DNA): TGTGCCAGCAGCTTAGTTGGCAGGGCAGGGACTGAAGCTTTCTTT. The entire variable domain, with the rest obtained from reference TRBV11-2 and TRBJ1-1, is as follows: EAGVAQSPRYKIIEKRQSVAFWCNPISGHATLYWYQQILGQGPKLLIQFQNNGVVDDSQLPKDRFSAERLKGVDSTLKIQPAKLEDSAVYLCASSLVGRAGTEAFFGQGTRLTVV.

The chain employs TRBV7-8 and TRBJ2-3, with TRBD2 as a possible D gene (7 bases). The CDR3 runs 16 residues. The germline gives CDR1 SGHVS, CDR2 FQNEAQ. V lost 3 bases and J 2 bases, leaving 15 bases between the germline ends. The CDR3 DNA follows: TGTGCCAGCAGCTTGTCCCCCGGGGGGCTCACAGATACGCAGTATTTT. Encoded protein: CASSLSPGGLTDTQYF.

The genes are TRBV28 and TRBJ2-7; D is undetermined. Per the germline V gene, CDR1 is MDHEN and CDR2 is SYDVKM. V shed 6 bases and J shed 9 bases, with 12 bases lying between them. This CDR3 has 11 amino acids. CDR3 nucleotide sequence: TGTGCCAGCAGCTCTCTATGGTCGCAGTACTTC. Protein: CASSSLWSQYF.

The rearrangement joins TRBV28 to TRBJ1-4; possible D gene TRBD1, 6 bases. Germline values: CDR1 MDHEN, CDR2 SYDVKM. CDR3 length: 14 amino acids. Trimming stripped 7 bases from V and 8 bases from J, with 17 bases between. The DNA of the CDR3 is TGTGCCAGCACCCAGGACAGTGGTTCCGAAAAACTGTTTTTT. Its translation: CASTQDSGSEKLFF.

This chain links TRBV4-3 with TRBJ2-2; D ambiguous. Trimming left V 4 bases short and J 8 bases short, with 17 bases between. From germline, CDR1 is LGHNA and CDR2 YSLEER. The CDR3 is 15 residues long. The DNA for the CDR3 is TGCGCCAGCAGCCCGTTTGTTTCAGTGTCTGGGGAGCTGTTTTTT. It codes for CASSPFVSVSGELFF.

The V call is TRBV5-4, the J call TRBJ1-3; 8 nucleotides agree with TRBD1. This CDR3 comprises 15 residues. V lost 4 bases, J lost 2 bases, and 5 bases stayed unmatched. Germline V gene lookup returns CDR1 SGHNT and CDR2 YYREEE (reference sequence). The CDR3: CASSPRTGPGNTIYF. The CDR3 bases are TGTGCCAGCAGCCCGCGGACAGGGCCTGGAAACACCATATATTTT.

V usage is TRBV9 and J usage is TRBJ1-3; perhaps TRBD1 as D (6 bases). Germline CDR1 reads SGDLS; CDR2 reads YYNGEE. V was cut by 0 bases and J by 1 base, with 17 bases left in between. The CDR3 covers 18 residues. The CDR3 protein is CASSVGSGQTPSGNTIYF. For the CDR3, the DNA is TGTGCCAGCAGCGTAGGCTCCGGACAGACACCTTCTGGAAACACCATATATTTT.

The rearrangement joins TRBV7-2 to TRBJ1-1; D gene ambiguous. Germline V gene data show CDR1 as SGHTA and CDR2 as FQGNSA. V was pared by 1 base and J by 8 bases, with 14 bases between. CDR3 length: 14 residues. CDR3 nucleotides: TGTGCCAGCAGCTTAGATTTCGCCGCGGGAGAAGCTTTCTTT. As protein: CASSLDFAAGEAFF.

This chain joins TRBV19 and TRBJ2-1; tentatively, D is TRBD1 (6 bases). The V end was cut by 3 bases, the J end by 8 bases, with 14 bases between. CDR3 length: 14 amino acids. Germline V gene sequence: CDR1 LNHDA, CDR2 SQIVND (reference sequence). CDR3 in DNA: TGTGCCAGTAGTATGGGACAACGGATCGATGAGCAGTTCTTC. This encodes CASSMGQRIDEQFF.

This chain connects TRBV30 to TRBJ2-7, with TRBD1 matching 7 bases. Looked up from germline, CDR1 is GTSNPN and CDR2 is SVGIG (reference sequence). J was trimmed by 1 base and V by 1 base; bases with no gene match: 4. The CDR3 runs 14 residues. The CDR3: CAWSEYRGSYEQYF. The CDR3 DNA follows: TGTGCCTGGAGTGAATACAGGGGTTCCTACGAGCAGTACTTC.

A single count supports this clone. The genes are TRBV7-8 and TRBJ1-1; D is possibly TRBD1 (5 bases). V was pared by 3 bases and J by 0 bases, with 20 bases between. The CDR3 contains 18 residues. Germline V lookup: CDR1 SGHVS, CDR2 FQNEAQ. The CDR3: CASSFAQGYFAMNTEAFF. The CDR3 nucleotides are TGTGCCAGCAGCTTCGCGCAGGGCTACTTTGCCATGAACACTGAAGCTTTCTTT.

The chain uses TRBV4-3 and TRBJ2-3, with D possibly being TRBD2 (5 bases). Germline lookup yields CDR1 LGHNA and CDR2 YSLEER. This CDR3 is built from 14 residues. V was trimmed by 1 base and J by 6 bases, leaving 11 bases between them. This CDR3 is CASSQARGGDTQYF. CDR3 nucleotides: TGCGCCAGCAGCCAAGCCCGAGGCGGGGATACGCAGTATTTT.

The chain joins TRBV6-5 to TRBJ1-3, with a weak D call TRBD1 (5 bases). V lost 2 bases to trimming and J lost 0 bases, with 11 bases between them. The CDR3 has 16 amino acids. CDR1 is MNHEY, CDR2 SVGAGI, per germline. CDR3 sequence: CASSYTPGVSGNTIYF. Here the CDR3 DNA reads TGTGCCAGCAGTTACACCCCGGGGGTCTCTGGAAACACCATATATTTT.

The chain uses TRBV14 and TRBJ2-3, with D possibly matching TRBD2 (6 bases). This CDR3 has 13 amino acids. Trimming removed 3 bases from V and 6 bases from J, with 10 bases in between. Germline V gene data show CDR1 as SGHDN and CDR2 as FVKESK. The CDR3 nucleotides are TGTGCCAGCAGCCATGCACGGGGGGATACGCAGTATTTT. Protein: CASSHARGDTQYF.